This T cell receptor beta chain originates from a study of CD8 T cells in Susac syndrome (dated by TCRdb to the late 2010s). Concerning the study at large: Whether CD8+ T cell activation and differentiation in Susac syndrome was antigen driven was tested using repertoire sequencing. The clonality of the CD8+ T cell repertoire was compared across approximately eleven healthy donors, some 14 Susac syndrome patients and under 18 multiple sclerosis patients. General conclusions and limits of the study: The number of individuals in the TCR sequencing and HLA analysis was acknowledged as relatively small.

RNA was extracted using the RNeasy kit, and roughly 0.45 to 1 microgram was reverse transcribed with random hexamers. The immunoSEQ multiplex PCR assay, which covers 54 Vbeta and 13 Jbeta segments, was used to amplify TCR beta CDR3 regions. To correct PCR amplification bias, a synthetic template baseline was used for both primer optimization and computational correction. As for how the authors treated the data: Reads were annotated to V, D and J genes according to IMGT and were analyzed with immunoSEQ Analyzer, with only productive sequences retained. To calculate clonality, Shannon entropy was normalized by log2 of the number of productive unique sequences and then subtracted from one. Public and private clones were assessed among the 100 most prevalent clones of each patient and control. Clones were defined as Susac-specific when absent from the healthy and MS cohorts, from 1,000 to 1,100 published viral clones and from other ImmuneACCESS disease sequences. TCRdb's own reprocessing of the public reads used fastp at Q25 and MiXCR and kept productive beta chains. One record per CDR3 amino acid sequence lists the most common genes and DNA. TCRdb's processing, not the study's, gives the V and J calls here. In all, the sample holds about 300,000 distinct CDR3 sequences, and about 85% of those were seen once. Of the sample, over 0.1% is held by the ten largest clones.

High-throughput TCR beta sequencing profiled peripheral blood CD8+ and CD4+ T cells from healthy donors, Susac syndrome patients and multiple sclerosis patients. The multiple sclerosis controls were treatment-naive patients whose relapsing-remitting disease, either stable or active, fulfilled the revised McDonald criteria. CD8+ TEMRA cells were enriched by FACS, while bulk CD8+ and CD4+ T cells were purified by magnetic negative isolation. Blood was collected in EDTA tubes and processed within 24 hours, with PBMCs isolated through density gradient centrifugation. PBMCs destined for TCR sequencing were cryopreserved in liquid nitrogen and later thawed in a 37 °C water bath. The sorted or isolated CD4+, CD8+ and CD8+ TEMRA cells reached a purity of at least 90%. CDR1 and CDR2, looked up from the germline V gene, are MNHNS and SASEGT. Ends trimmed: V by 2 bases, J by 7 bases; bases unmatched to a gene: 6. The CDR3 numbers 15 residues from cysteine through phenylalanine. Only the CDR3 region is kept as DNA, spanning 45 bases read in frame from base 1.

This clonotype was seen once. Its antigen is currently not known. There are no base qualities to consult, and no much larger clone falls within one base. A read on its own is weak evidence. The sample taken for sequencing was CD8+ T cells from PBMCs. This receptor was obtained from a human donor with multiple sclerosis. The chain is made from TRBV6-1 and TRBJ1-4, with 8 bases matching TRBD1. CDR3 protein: CASSERTGLFEKLFF. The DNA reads TGTGCCAGCAGTGAAAGGACAGGGCTGTTTGAAAAACTGTTTTTT.